Reported below is one TCR beta chain. Its specific antigen is unknown. One end of the junction is discordant with germline, which a read error may explain. TCRbeta CDR3 regions were amplified from genomic DNA using the immunoSEQ Assay, a bias-controlled multiplex PCR. The paper's data handling went like this. The number of nucleated cells in each sample was estimated by amplification of reference gene primers within the assay. Sequence reads were collapsed and filtered to measure the absolute abundance of every unique TCRbeta CDR3 rearrangement. For each sample, productive Simpson clonality was calculated by taking the square root of Simpson's diversity index across productive rearrangements. TCRdb retrieved this table from immuneACCESS and kept in-frame rearrangements only. Not all clones are present; in checked studies, unresolved V genes account for under half, and no reason is known for the remainder. V, J and clone size were drawn from that table, and D and trimming were deduced from the DNA. Counted in this sample were a few hundred thousand clones; approximately 83% of them appeared once. The top ten clones comprise roughly 4% of the sample.

This sample was taken from a study of blood T cell repertoires in COVID-19 (dated by TCRdb to the early 2020s). In the study overall: Samples from collaborators originated in the United States, Italy and Spain and spanned both the acute and convalescent phases of COVID-19. The material from the prospective study consisted of cDNA or gDNA derived from T cells, B-cell-depleted T cells, or PBMCs. The dataset comprised deeply sampled blood TCRbeta repertoires from subjects exposed to, actively infected with, or recovered from COVID-19. The repertoires were made available in a free public database intended to serve as a resource for research on the immune response to SARS-CoV-2. Samples came from the ongoing ImmuneRACE study (first 160 participants) plus 1,254 subjects from 6 global collaborators. Nearly every sample came with metadata listing a de-identified subject ID, COVID-19 status, age in years and sex. Where available, HLA class I and class II types were taken from metadata supplied by the sample provider and were not determined by assay-based typing.

Paper-wide results and their limitations: The quantity of clinical and demographic metadata differed by source and by participant and was supplied without curation.

In the prospective study, participants were 18 to 89 years old, resided in fewer than 25 geographic areas of the United States, and were enrolled through a virtual design. In the prospective study, participants were assigned to cohorts based on the clinical history participants reported in a screening survey and a study questionnaire. Mobile phlebotomists in the prospective study collected whole blood, serum and a nasopharyngeal or oropharyngeal swab from every participant. Over a roughly 2-month period, participants in the prospective study had the option of providing additional blood draws and questionnaires. Before DNA extraction, prospective study blood samples were shipped either frozen or at room temperature. As encoded in the germline V gene (reference sequence), CDR1 is DFQATT while CDR2 is SNEGSKA. The CDR3 goes from the cysteine to the phenylalanine over 14 residues. Just CDR3 DNA is preserved here, 42 bases in frame from base 1.

The chain is made from TRBV20-1 and TRBJ2-2, and TRBD2 matches 8 of the central bases. The source of this sequence is a woman aged 40-49 years with acute COVID-19. Sequencing input: PBMCs or T cells enriched from blood (not recorded which). DNA sequence: TGCAGTGCTAGTCATAGCGGGAACCCCGGGGAGCTGTTTTTT. The encoded protein is CSASHSGNPGELFF.